These T cell receptor beta chains were read from a single sample in a study of OX40 agonist ivuxolimab in advanced cancers. This table comes from immunoSEQ multiplex PCR, and its TCRdb copy is limited to in-frame clones, with some not included. This table has approximately 69,000 clones, around 83% appearing once. Sample: CD4+ or CD8+ T cells sorted from blood, taken in a trial of the OX40 agonist ivuxolimab. The receptors derive from an adult with an advanced solid tumor such as melanoma, head and neck, liver or kidney cancer. CDR3s include the opening cysteine and the closing phenylalanine or tryptophan. D genes are given only for firm matches. Rows may omit the clone size; those that give it use once, few, many or a size class.

clone_size	v_call	d_call	j_call	cdr3_aa	cdr3_nt
-	TRBV25-1	TRBD1	TRBJ2-3	CASSGQGAFTDTQYF	TGTGCCAGCAGTGGACAGGGGGCCTTCACAGATACGCAGTATTTT
-	TRBV5-1	TRBD1	TRBJ2-2	CASSFQQGVTGELFF	TGCGCCAGCAGCTTTCAACAGGGGGTCACCGGGGAGCTGTTTTTT
few	TRBV7-3	TRBD1	TRBJ1-1	CASSPGQEYTEAFF	TGTGCCAGCAGCCCCGGACAGGAATACACTGAAGCTTTCTTT
-	TRBV28	-	TRBJ2-1	CASPPNNKRGGSHNEQFF	TGTGCCAGCCCCCCAAATAACAAGAGGGGCGGAAGCCACAATGAGCAGTTCTTC
-	TRBV6-6	-	TRBJ1-1	CASRRSLNTEAFF	TGTGCCAGCAGACGGTCGTTGAACACTGAAGCTTTCTTT
-	TRBV9	-	TRBJ2-3	CASSVRVTQDTQYF	TGTGCCAGCAGCGTAAGAGTGACCCAAGATACGCAGTATTTT
once	TRBV7-6	TRBD1	TRBJ1-1	CASSRLGQTNTEAFF	TGTGCCAGCAGCAGATTGGGACAGACGAACACTGAAGCTTTCTTT
-	TRBV7-8	-	TRBJ2-5	CASSFTRQGTQYF	TGTGCCAGCAGCTTCACTAGACAAGGGACCCAGTACTTC
-	TRBV7-2	-	TRBJ2-3	CASSQRQGGVPDTQYF	TGTGCCAGCAGTCAGAGACAAGGGGGGGTACCAGATACGCAGTATTTT
-	TRBV5-4	-	TRBJ1-1	CASSLARAGNTEAFF	TGTGCCAGCAGCTTGGCCCGCGCAGGGAACACTGAAGCTTTCTTT
-	TRBV6-6	TRBD1	TRBJ1-5	CASRRQGVSNQPQHF	TGTGCCAGCAGAAGACAGGGAGTTAGCAATCAGCCCCAGCATTTT
-	TRBV14	-	TRBJ2-7	CASSQFGGPSSYEQYF	TGTGCCAGCAGCCAGTTTGGGGGGCCCAGCTCCTACGAGCAGTACTTC
-	TRBV4-2	-	TRBJ2-7	CASSQGMTVHEQYF	TGTGCCAGCAGCCAAGGTATGACAGTTCACGAGCAGTACTTC
-	TRBV19	-	TRBJ1-2	CASSITGTTYGYTF	TGTGCCAGTAGTATTACAGGGACCACCTATGGCTACACCTTC
few	TRBV9	-	TRBJ1-1	CASSPTFSMNTEAFF	TGTGCCAGCAGCCCGACCTTTTCCATGAACACTGAAGCTTTCTTT
few	TRBV6-6	-	TRBJ2-7	CASSLGGDSYEQYF	TGTGCCAGCAGCCTAGGGGGGGACAGCTACGAGCAGTACTTC
-	TRBV5-6	TRBD2	TRBJ2-1	CASSTQGLAGRYNEQFF	TGTGCCAGCAGCACTCAGGGACTAGCGGGGAGGTACAATGAGCAGTTCTTC
-	TRBV10-3	TRBD2	TRBJ2-5	CAVGGNQETQYF	TGTGCCGTCGGGGGGAACCAAGAGACCCAGTACTTC
-	TRBV19	TRBD1	TRBJ1-1	CASSSTGAGNTEAFF	TGTGCCAGTAGTTCTACAGGGGCCGGGAACACTGAAGCTTTCTTT
-	TRBV11-2	-	TRBJ1-5	CASSPSGPSNQPQHF	TGTGCCAGCAGCCCGTCGGGGCCTTCAAATCAGCCCCAGCATTTT
-	TRBV6-5	-	TRBJ2-7	CASSPRGAGLHEQYF	TGTGCCAGCAGTCCCAGGGGGGCAGGGCTTCACGAGCAGTACTTC
-	TRBV7-2	-	TRBJ1-1	CASSLGQENTEAFF	TGTGCCAGCAGCTTAGGACAGGAGAACACTGAAGCTTTCTTT
-	TRBV11-2	TRBD1	TRBJ1-1	CASSSPGTVNTEAFF	TGTGCCAGCAGCTCCCCCGGGACAGTGAACACTGAAGCTTTCTTT
-	TRBV20-1	TRBD1	TRBJ1-2	CSGQQGRGLYF	TGCAGTGGACAACAGGGGCGGGGGCTATACTTC
once	TRBV7-6	-	TRBJ2-6	CASSLFSGANVLTF	TGTGCCAGCAGCTTATTCTCTGGGGCCAACGTCCTGACTTTC
-	TRBV10-3	-	TRBJ2-1	CAISEKESYNEQFF	TGTGCCATCAGTGAAAAGGAGTCCTACAATGAGCAGTTCTTC
-	TRBV9	-	TRBJ2-7	CASSVDNWGSGEQYF	TGTGCCAGCAGCGTGGACAATTGGGGTTCAGGCGAGCAGTACTTC
few	TRBV6-1	-	TRBJ2-1	CASSIANEQFF	TGTGCCAGCAGTATAGCGAACGAGCAGTTCTTC
-	TRBV6-5	-	TRBJ2-7	CASRGDGFFYEQYF	TGTGCCAGCAGGGGAGACGGGTTCTTCTACGAGCAGTACTTC
-	TRBV6-6	TRBD1	TRBJ1-5	CASSSRDRGRQPQHF	TGTGCCAGCAGTTCCCGGGACAGGGGACGTCAGCCCCAGCATTTT
once	TRBV6-5	TRBD2	TRBJ2-3	CASTDGGGTDTQYF	TGTGCCAGCACCGATGGGGGGGGGACAGATACGCAGTATTTT
-	TRBV7-2	TRBD2	TRBJ2-3	CASSLRLADFTDTQYF	TGTGCCAGCAGCTTAAGACTAGCAGACTTCACAGATACGCAGTATTTT
-	TRBV4-1	-	TRBJ2-2	CASSQGDRMAGELFF	TGCGCCAGCAGCCAAGGCGACAGAATGGCCGGGGAGCTGTTTTTT
-	TRBV18	-	TRBJ2-2	CASSPTGLNTGELFF	TGTGCCAGCTCACCGACGGGCCTAAACACCGGGGAGCTGTTTTTT
-	TRBV19	-	TRBJ1-2	CASTNWGGYTF	TGTGCCAGTACCAACTGGGGCGGCTACACCTTC
-	TRBV6-1	TRBD1	TRBJ1-1	CASSGGDRGQKAFF	TGTGCCAGCAGTGGTGGGGACAGGGGGCAGAAAGCTTTCTTT
-	TRBV6-1	TRBD1	TRBJ1-2	CASTGTGVNGYTF	TGTGCCAGCACTGGGACAGGGGTTAATGGCTACACCTTC
-	TRBV18	TRBD2	TRBJ2-1	CASSPGSGGDHNEQFF	TGTGCCAGCTCACCCGGGAGCGGGGGGGACCACAATGAGCAGTTCTTC
-	TRBV6-5	TRBD1	TRBJ1-1	CASKGQGANTEAFF	TGTGCCAGCAAGGGACAGGGGGCTAATACTGAAGCTTTCTTT
-	TRBV10-3	TRBD1	TRBJ1-1	CAISEGAGGRTEAFF	TGTGCCATCAGTGAAGGGGCAGGGGGAAGGACTGAAGCTTTCTTT
-	TRBV7-2	-	TRBJ2-1	CASSLAISAEEFF	TGTGCCAGCAGCTTAGCGATTAGCGCCGAGGAGTTCTTC